This TCR beta chain was sequenced for a study of blood T cell repertoires in COVID-19. Libraries were prepared by immunoSEQ multiplex PCR; TCRdb keeps only in-frame clonotypes and omits some of them. The sample has tens of thousands of clones; around 78% are singletons. Source material: peripheral blood. The clonotype was recovered from a man between 60 and 75 years old with acute or convalescent COVID-19.

CDR3 amino acids: CATSRTGGQETQYF. The CDR3 bases are TGTGCCACCAGCAGGACAGGGGGGCAAGAGACCCAGTACTTC. The chain employs TRBV15 and TRBJ2-5; 9 bases are a match to TRBD1. V was clipped by 3 bases and J by 2 bases; unmatched bases: 1. Germline CDR1 reads LNHNV; CDR2 reads YYDKDF (reference sequence). CDR3 size: 14 residues.